Below are 30 T cell receptor beta chains sequenced from a single sample in a study of PD-1 blockade in classical Hodgkin lymphoma. Here immunoSEQ multiplex PCR was the method, and the copy in TCRdb shows in-frame clones only, minus some. The table lists about 97,000 clones, around 89% of them singletons, with under 8% in the top ten. Every patient was affected by relapse after autologous stem cell transplantation, while exposure to brentuximab vedotin was not uniform. The starting material was peripheral blood mononuclear cells (PBMCs), obtained before the second cycle of nivolumab. These receptors originate from a human donor with classical Hodgkin lymphoma.

The V and J genes are TRBV27 and TRBJ2-3; either TRBD1 or TRBD2 may fit D (5 bases each). V lost 7 bases and J 2 bases, leaving 16 bases between the germline ends. The CDR3 is 15 amino acids. Germline values: CDR1 MNHEY, CDR2 SMNVEV (reference sequence). This chain's CDR3 is CASNLGRLSTDTQYF. CDR3 in DNA: TGTGCCAGCAATCTGGGACGCCTCTCCACAGATACGCAGTATTTT.

V gene TRBV5-1 combines with J gene TRBJ1-2; D not certain. Germline CDR1 SGHRS, CDR2 YFSETQ. Deletions cut 4 bases from V and 4 bases from J, with 14 bases between. The CDR3 runs to 14 residues. The CDR3 DNA follows: TGCGCCAGCAGCCCGCCCCGGGAACCCTATGGCTACACCTTC. This codes for CASSPPREPYGYTF. The variable domain in full, completed from reference TRBV5-1 and TRBJ1-2, reads KAGVTQTPRYLIKTRGQQVTLSCSPISGHRSVSWYQQTPGQGLQFLFEYFSETQRNKGNFPGRFSGRQFSNSRSEMNVSTLELGDSALYLCASSPPREPYGYTFGSGTRLTVV.

The CDR3 DNA is TGTGCCAGCTCACCCTCGGGACAGGGGTTAACCTACGAGCAGTACTTC. Translation gives CASSPSGQGLTYEQYF. J is TRBJ2-7 and V is TRBV18, with 10 bases that match TRBD1. Germline trimming cut 3 bases from V and 2 bases from J; bases unmatched to any gene: 7. The germline V gene encodes CDR1 KGHSH and CDR2 LQKENI. The CDR3 is made up of 16 amino acids.

The chain uses TRBV10-1 and TRBJ2-7; TRBD1 agrees at 10 bases. J gave up 6 bases and V 2 bases, and 19 bases lay outside the gene matches. There are 19 residues in the CDR3. The V gene's germline CDR1 is WNHNN and CDR2 SYGVQD (reference sequence). The CDR3 protein is CASSERGRAGTGEGGEQYF. CDR3 nucleotide sequence: TGCGCCAGCAGTGAGCGAGGCCGAGCCGGGACAGGGGAAGGAGGCGAGCAGTACTTC.

The chain couples TRBV9 to TRBJ1-4, with TRBD1 matching over 7 bases. Per germline, CDR1 SGDLS and CDR2 YYNGEE. The ends lost 4 bases at V and 4 bases at J; junction bases unmatched: 7. The CDR3 sequence is 15 residues long. CDR3 amino acids: CASSTTGAVNEKLFF. CDR3 DNA sequence: TGTGCCAGCAGCACAACAGGGGCCGTTAATGAAAAACTGTTTTTT.

The chain joins TRBV5-5 to TRBJ1-6; no firm D call. Germline assignment: CDR1 SGHKS and CDR2 YYEKEE (reference sequence). V lost 0 bases and J lost 13, with 2 bases in between. The CDR3 sequence is 10 residues long. The CDR3 nucleotides read TGTGCCAGCAGCTTGGTTCCCCTCCACTTT. It encodes CASSLVPLHF.

V and J are TRBV7-3 and TRBJ2-7; D may correspond to TRBD1 or TRBD2 (5 bases each). Germline CDR1 SGHTA, CDR2 FQGTGA. Trimming took 5 bases from V and 5 from J, leaving 16 bases between them. The CDR3 has 14 amino acids. CDR3 residues: CASSHSGPKDEQYF. CDR3 bases: TGTGCCAGCAGCCACTCGGGGCCAAAGGACGAGCAGTACTTC.

The chain combines TRBV7-9 with TRBJ1-2; D call uncertain. The germline gives CDR1 SEHNR, CDR2 FQNEAQ (reference sequence). CDR3 length: 16 residues. The V and J ends lost 4 bases and 5 bases respectively, with 20 bases between them. The CDR3 bases are TGTGCCAGCAGCTCCCCTCACCGGGCCAGCGGTTATGGCTACACCTTC. It yields the protein CASSSPHRASGYGYTF.

The chain carries TRBV7-6 and TRBJ2-7, with TRBD1 matching 9 bases. The CDR3 runs 13 residues. After removal of 5 bases from V and 4 bases from J, the junction contained 3 bases not matched to a gene. In germline, CDR1 is SGHVS, CDR2 FNYEAQ. The CDR3, as DNA: TGTGCCAGCAGCCCGGACAGGGGATACGAGCAGTACTTC. This codes for CASSPDRGYEQYF.

The chain couples TRBV20-1 to TRBJ1-2, with no clear D. There are 10 residues in the CDR3. The V end lost 5 bases, the J end lost 5 bases, and 6 bases lay between the germline ends. CDR1 and CDR2 from the germline V gene are DFQATT and SNEGSKA (reference sequence). CDR3 coding DNA: TGCAGTGCTGCCCCGTATGGCTACACCTTC. Translating it yields CSAAPYGYTF.

This chain links TRBV6-1 with TRBJ2-7; D is tentatively TRBD1 or TRBD2 (5 bases each). V lost 0 bases, J lost 6 bases, and 6 bases lay in between. The CDR3 length is 12 residues. Germline CDR1 reads MNHNS; CDR2 reads SASEGT. The CDR3 DNA reads TGTGCCAGCAGTGAAGCTGGGGGCGAGCAGTACTTC. Amino acids: CASSEAGGEQYF.

CDR3 in DNA: TGTGCCAGCAGCCCCGAAGCGAGGGCGGCGCAGTATTTT. Its protein is CASSPEARAAQYF. This chain links TRBV28 with TRBJ2-3; D is perhaps TRBD2 (5 bases). V lost 6 bases and J lost 10, with 17 bases in between. The CDR3 is 13 amino acids. The germline V gene encodes CDR1 MDHEN and CDR2 SYDVKM.

The chain recombines TRBV6-5 with TRBJ2-2; D might be TRBD1 (5 bases). Germline V gene lookup returns CDR1 MNHEY and CDR2 SVGAGI. The V end was cut by 4 bases, the J end by 8 bases, with 11 bases between. The CDR3 loop spans 13 amino acids. CDR3 bases: TGTGCCAGCAGTTTTGGGGCGTCTGGGGAGCTGTTTTTT. Its protein is CASSFGASGELFF.

The V call is TRBV30, the J call TRBJ2-1; the D gene is possibly TRBD1 (6 bases). The CDR3 extends over 15 amino acids. Germline CDR1 is GTSNPN and CDR2 is SVGIG (reference sequence). Trimming stripped 2 bases from V and 0 bases from J, with 11 bases between. The CDR3 bases are TGTGCCTGGAGTCCTCCGGACAGCTCCTACAATGAGCAGTTCTTC. As protein: CAWSPPDSSYNEQFF.

The V and J genes are TRBV6-9 and TRBJ1-2; the D gene is possibly TRBD1 (5 bases). The V and J ends lost 4 bases and 7 bases respectively, with 13 bases between them. CDR1 is MNHGY and CDR2 is SVAAGI in the germline V gene. The CDR3 has 13 residues. The CDR3 DNA sequence: TGTGCCAGCAGTTTCGGGACGCCCTTTGGCTACACCTTC. It yields the protein CASSFGTPFGYTF.

This rearrangement joins TRBV6-6 to TRBJ2-5, with D tentatively TRBD1 or TRBD2 (5 bases each). This CDR3 is 14 amino acids long. V was trimmed by 0 bases and J by 0 bases, leaving 5 bases between them. Germline CDR1 MNHNY, CDR2 SVGAGI (reference sequence). Written as DNA, the CDR3 is TGTGCCAGCAGTTACTCGGGACACCAAGAGACCCAGTACTTC. As protein: CASSYSGHQETQYF.

The chain couples TRBV5-4 to TRBJ2-2; D is perhaps TRBD2 (6 bases). With 5 bases removed from V and 5 bases from J, the gap between germline ends came to 19 bases. The V gene's germline CDR1 is SGHNT and CDR2 YYREEE (reference sequence). The CDR3 is 16 residues long. CDR3 sequence (DNA): TGTGCCAGCAGTTCATCGAAGACTCGGGGGACCGGGGAGCTGTTTTTT. Protein product: CASSSSKTRGTGELFF.

The chain has TRBV28 and TRBJ1-5, with 7 positions matching TRBD1. Trimming took 6 bases from V and 7 from J; bases not matched to a gene: 6. From germline, CDR1 is MDHEN and CDR2 SYDVKM. The CDR3 totals 13 residues. The CDR3 DNA reads as TGTGCCAGCAGAGACAGGGTAGGACAGCCCCAGCATTTT. As protein: CASRDRVGQPQHF.

In nucleotides, the CDR3 is TGTGCCAGCAGCACTGGGAGCGGCCTGGTTCAGCCCCAGCATTTT. It encodes CASSTGSGLVQPQHF. The chain has TRBV6-1 and TRBJ1-5; no clear D gene. The V end lost 6 bases, the J end lost 6 bases, and 18 bases lay between the germline ends. The germline V gene has CDR1 MNHNS and CDR2 SASEGT. The CDR3 has 15 residues.

In this sample, this clone turned up a few times. This chain uses TRBV4-3 with TRBJ2-5, with 10 bases aligning to TRBD1. This CDR3 has 19 residues. J was trimmed by 4 bases and V by 0 bases; bases with no gene match: 14. Germline lookup yields CDR1 LGHNA and CDR2 YSLEER. This chain's CDR3 is CASSQDLGLAGQGLETQYF. The CDR3 DNA reads TGCGCCAGCAGCCAAGATTTAGGTTTGGCGGGACAGGGGTTAGAGACCCAGTACTTC.

CDR3 loop: CASSSPTGTAPDYTF. The CDR3 DNA is TGTGCCAGCAGTTCCCCCACCGGGACAGCTCCTGACTACACCTTC. The genes are TRBV28 and TRBJ1-2; 7 nucleotides line up with TRBD1. Germline CDR1 is MDHEN and CDR2 is SYDVKM. The J segment lost 10 bases and the V segment lost 4 bases, leaving 15 bases of the junction unmatched. CDR3 length: 15 residues.

The J gene is TRBJ2-3, the V gene TRBV7-9; perhaps TRBD2 as D (5 bases). This CDR3 is built from 14 residues. The germline V gene encodes CDR1 SEHNR and CDR2 FQNEAQ (reference sequence). With 1 base removed from V and 2 bases from J, the gap between germline ends came to 7 bases. The CDR3 region has the DNA TGTGCCAGCAGCTTAGGAGGACTCACAGATACGCAGTATTTT. Translating it yields CASSLGGLTDTQYF. The full variable domain, completed using reference TRBV7-9 and TRBJ2-3, is DTGVSQNPRHKITKRGQNVTFRCDPISEHNRLYWYRQTLGQGPEFLTYFQNEAQLEKSRLLSDRFSAERPKGSFSTLEIQRTEQGDSAMYLCASSLGGLTDTQYFGPGTRLTVL.

CDR3 coding DNA: TGTGCCAGCAGCTCACAGGGGATAGTCGAAAAACTGTTTTTT. It translates to CASSSQGIVEKLFF. The genes are TRBV5-4 and TRBJ1-4, with 7 bases matching TRBD1. V shed 3 bases and J 8 bases; nucleotides not matched to a gene: 7. The CDR3 length is 14 residues. Germline V lookup: CDR1 SGHNT, CDR2 YYREEE (reference sequence).

The chain recombines TRBV30 with TRBJ2-7; TRBD2 is a possible D gene (5 bases). There are 12 residues in the CDR3. V shed 4 bases and J shed 0 bases, with 7 bases lying between them. Germline CDR1 is GTSNPN and CDR2 is SVGIG (reference sequence). The CDR3: CAWNRGSYEQYF. The CDR3 DNA sequence: TGTGCCTGGAACCGGGGCTCCTACGAGCAGTACTTC.

This chain joins TRBV4-3 and TRBJ1-4; maybe TRBD1 (5 bases). This CDR3 contains 16 residues. V lost 2 bases and J lost 1, with 11 bases in between. Germline CDR1 reads LGHNA; CDR2 reads YSLEER. Written as DNA, the CDR3 is TGCGCCAGCAGCCAAAATGGGGGGGTAACTAATGAAAAACTGTTTTTT. Protein product: CASSQNGGVTNEKLFF.

The DNA for the CDR3 is TGTGCCAGCAGTGGACAGGGGAACTATGGCTACACCTTC. Translation: CASSGQGNYGYTF. The V call is TRBV2, the J call TRBJ1-2; 8 bases match TRBD1. Germline CDR1 is SNHLY and CDR2 is FYNNEI. The junction had 0 bases not matched to a gene; V was cut back by 4 bases and J by 2 bases. The CDR3 totals 13 residues.

Concerning this clone: A junction end diverges from the germline sequence, so it may reflect a read error. The identical CDR3 is also encoded by other nucleotide sequences in the sample. This chain joins TRBV5-5 and TRBJ2-7, with D unclear. From germline, CDR1 is SGHKS and CDR2 YYEKEE (reference sequence). CDR3 length: 13 residues. In nucleotides, the CDR3 is TGTGCCAGCAGCTTTCCCTCCTCCTACGAGCAGTATTTC. Translating gives CASSFPSSYEQYF.

The chain is built from TRBV19 and TRBJ2-5; unclear D gene. The CDR3 spans 15 residues. V lost 3 bases to trimming and J lost 5 bases, with 16 bases between them. Looked up from germline, CDR1 is LNHDA and CDR2 is SQIVND (reference sequence). In nucleotides, the CDR3 is TGTGCCAGTAGTATTACGCCTAGGGTAGGGGAGACCCAGTACTTC. Its translation: CASSITPRVGETQYF.

The chain carries TRBV19 and TRBJ1-1; D is possibly TRBD1 (5 bases). Per germline, CDR1 LNHDA and CDR2 SQIVND (reference sequence). V was clipped by 6 bases and J by 1 base, with 12 bases between them. The CDR3 sequence is 14 residues long. The CDR3 nucleotides read TGTGCCAGTAGAGAAGGACAAGCGAACACTGAAGCTTTCTTT. Protein product: CASREGQANTEAFF.

The rearrangement uses TRBV6-5 and TRBJ2-1; D ambiguous. This CDR3 has 12 residues. Germline CDR1 is MNHEY and CDR2 is SVGAGI. V was clipped by 10 bases and J by 4 bases, with 11 bases between them. The CDR3, as DNA: TGTGCCACCGGAGATCGGTACAATGAGCAGTTCTTC. Its protein is CATGDRYNEQFF.